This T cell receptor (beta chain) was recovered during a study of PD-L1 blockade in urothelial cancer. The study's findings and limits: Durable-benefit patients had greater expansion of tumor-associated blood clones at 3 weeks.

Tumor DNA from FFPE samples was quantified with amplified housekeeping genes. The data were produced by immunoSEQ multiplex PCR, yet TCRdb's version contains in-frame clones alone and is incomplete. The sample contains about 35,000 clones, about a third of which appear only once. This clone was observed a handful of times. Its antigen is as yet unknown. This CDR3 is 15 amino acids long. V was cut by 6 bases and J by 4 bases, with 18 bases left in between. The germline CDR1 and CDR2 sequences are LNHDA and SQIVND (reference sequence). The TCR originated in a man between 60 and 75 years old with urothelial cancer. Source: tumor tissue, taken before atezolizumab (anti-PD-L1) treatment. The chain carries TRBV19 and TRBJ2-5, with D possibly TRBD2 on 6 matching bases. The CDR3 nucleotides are TGTGCCAGTAGGGGGTCCACAACCGGGAGAGAGACCCAGTACTTC. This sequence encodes CASRGSTTGRETQYF.